Shown below are 3 T cell receptor beta chains from a single sample sequenced in a study of tumor-infiltrating lymphocytes in primary liver carcinoma. The authors took blood RNA from unsorted whole blood and also extracted germline DNA. A constant-region primer served to make TCR beta cDNA from about 530 ng total RNA. Libraries covering TCR beta were generated through three nested multiplex PCR rounds (using a slightly modified ARM-PCR). Each of the first two PCR rounds ran roughly 9 cycles with TRBV1-TRBV30 forward and C-beta reverse primers. TCRdb re-called the multiplex PCR reads with MiXCR, one entry per CDR3 protein. This sample has 300,000 to 350,000 distinct CDR3 sequences, with almost 65% found just once. Material for sequencing was peripheral blood. The receptors here all came from a man aged 40-50 years with primary liver carcinoma and hepatitis B virus infection.

With respect to this clonotype: This could be a read error, since a much larger clone is one nucleotide away. The chain couples TRBV5-4 to TRBJ2-7, with 10 bases aligning to TRBD1. J was trimmed by 5 bases and V by 5 bases; bases with no gene match: 10. In germline, CDR1 is SGHNT, CDR2 YYREEE (reference sequence). There are 15 residues in the CDR3. The CDR3 coding sequence is TGTGCCAGCAGAGAAGACCGGGACAGGGGCGACGAGCAGTACTTC. Translation: CASREDRDRGDEQYF.

To note about this clonotype: No conserved phenylalanine or tryptophan is present at the end of the CDR3, so a read error is the likely explanation. The chain combines TRBV11-1 with TRBJ2-3; a weak D match, TRBD2 (5 bases). The CDR3 is 14 amino acids. V shed 6 bases and J shed 2 bases, with 12 bases lying between them. Germline loops: CDR1 SGHAT, CDR2 FQDESV (reference sequence). The CDR3 sequence: CASRRTPDTDTQYL. The CDR3 bases are TGTGCCAGCAGGCGGACTCCCGACACAGATACGCAGTATCTT.

This clonotype appeared many times. The chain uses TRBV29-1 and TRBJ2-7; D possibly corresponds to TRBD2 (5 bases). The length of the CDR3 is 12 residues. Germline CDR1 and CDR2: SQVTM and ANQGSEA. Between the trimmed V and J ends, which lost 7 bases and 7 bases, there was a span of 17 bases. CDR3 coding DNA: TGCAGCGAGAGATCGGGGTCTGGGGAGCAGTACTTC. Amino acid sequence: CSERSGSGEQYF.